This T cell receptor beta chain appears in the sequencing data of a study of blood T cell repertoires in COVID-19. Whole-study context: Whether acute or convalescent, the COVID-19 samples came from the United States, Italy and Spain. From T cells, B-cell-depleted T cells, or PBMCs came the material, which was cDNA or gDNA.

In this sample, this clone turned up once. The CDR3 runs to 14 residues. The V gene lost 2 bases and the J gene lost 4 bases, with 8 bases spanning the gap. The germline CDR1 and CDR2 sequences are MNHEY and SVGAGI. Authors' methods: Amplification from reference gene primers served as the basis for estimated nucleated cell counts. This table comes from immunoSEQ multiplex PCR, and its TCRdb copy is limited to in-frame clones, with some not included. That table is the source of V, J and clone size, and D and trimming were worked out from the DNA. Of 45,000 to 65,000 clones detected, approximately 83% appear once; the ten largest clones hold about 7.3%.

The sample taken for sequencing was peripheral blood. The V gene is TRBV6-5, the J gene TRBJ2-2, with D possibly matching TRBD1 (5 bases). This TCR was sampled from a man aged 65 to 85 with active COVID-19. The CDR3 bases are TGTGCCAGCAGTTACGCGACAGCCACCGGGGAGCTGTTTTTT. It specifies CASSYATATGELFF.